This T cell receptor beta chain was sequenced in a study of CD8+ T cells in alopecia areata (dated by TCRdb to 2016 to 2019). Regarding the study in general: The treated patients took part in an open-label pilot trial in which moderate-to-severe alopecia areata was treated with oral tofacitinib at 5 to 10 mg twice daily. Tofacitinib was administered for 6 to 18 months, and 6 months of follow-up off drug were then conducted to assess delayed response and recurrence. High-throughput TCRbeta sequencing was used to examine T cell clonal expansion in alopecia areata in both the C3H/HeJ mouse model and human patients. Scalp tissue and sorted CD4+ and CD8+ peripheral blood T cells from patchy and totalis/universalis alopecia areata patients and from healthy controls were covered by human TCRbeta sequencing. Patients on tofacitinib were biopsied at baseline and after 4 and 24 weeks of treatment, and several of the patients also had a later scalp biopsy. Scalp clonality was compared among normal scalp (n=4), patchy alopecia areata scalp (n=8), and alopecia totalis/universalis scalp (n=8). RNA came from the PAXgene miRNA kit for fixed scalp, the miRNeasy kit for PBMCs, and the RNeasy kit for mouse skin. TCRbeta CDR3 regions were amplified by immunoSEQ multiplex PCR with 35 Vbeta forward and 13 Jbeta reverse primers. On the study overall, not on this receptor specifically: Compared with normal scalp, lesional scalp had higher clonality and more expanded CD8+ clones, particularly in alopecia totalis/universalis, a pattern that suggests antigenic drive. TCR sequences shared between patients were less clear than in mice, possibly partly because of HLA diversity in the patient population. Resident alphabeta T cells in normal human skin are also sequenced, complicating scalp TCR repertoire analysis, unlike mouse skin dominated by gammadelta T cells.

From the cysteine up to the phenylalanine, the CDR3 has a length of 15 residues. Here the CDR3 DNA is all that survives: 45 bases in frame from base 1. As encoded in the germline V gene (reference sequence), CDR1 is GTSNPN while CDR2 is SVGIG. The germline ends are 11 bases apart after V is trimmed by 2 bases and J by 0 bases. As for this clone: The antigen this receptor binds is unknown. It has no much larger one-base neighbor in the sample; base qualities were not kept.

Libraries were made using the immunoSEQ multiplex PCR assay. For TCR sequencing, RNA was extracted from every sample and reverse transcribed into cDNA to serve as template. First-strand cDNA was synthesized with SuperScript III using a 2:1 mix of oligo-dT and random hexamers. A synthetic immune receptor repertoire was used to assess amplification bias, and residual bias was removed computationally. Per the original workflow: Raw reads were preprocessed for error removal, and CDR3 was defined according to IMGT conventions as running from the conserved cysteine to phenylalanine. To get clonality, Shannon entropy was normalized by log2 of the number of productive unique TCRs and the result was subtracted from 1. Whether scalp clones were CD4 or CD8 was inferred by matching scalp TCRbeta sequences against CD4 and CD8 repertoires sorted from blood. The immuneACCESS repertoire file appears here via TCRdb, limited to in-frame rearrangements. These files lack a portion of the clones; in checked studies, under half of the deficit traces to unresolved V genes, and the cause of the others is not known. The V and J calls and the clone size are those of that table, but D and trimming were determined from the DNA. The sample table shows 200,000 or so clones, and approximately 61% are seen once. 0.45% of the sample belongs to the ten largest clones.

In light of the paper, this sample's time point label describes: baseline before oral tofacitinib. From alopecia areata patients, peripheral blood was collected along with lesional scalp punch biopsies. PBMCs were separated by density centrifugation and stained for CD3, CD4 and CD8, after which CD4+ and CD8+ T cells were sorted on a FACSAria. The sequencing used CD4+ T cells sorted from blood, collected at week 0. In this chain, TRBV30 is recombined with TRBJ1-5, with no reliable assignment of the D segment. This clonotype was sampled from a human donor with alopecia areata. The bases are TGTGCCTGGAGTAACGGACGGAATAGCAATCAGCCCCAGCATTTT. Its product reads: CAWSNGRNSNQPQHF.